The 12 T cell receptor beta chains reported below all come from one sample, sequenced in a study of blood T cell repertoires in COVID-19. Method: immunoSEQ multiplex PCR; TCRdb's copy keeps in-frame clones and lacks some. The table lists roughly 15,000 clones, roughly four fifths of them singletons. The sample taken for sequencing was peripheral blood. These receptors were collected from a woman aged 55-69 years with acute or convalescent COVID-19.

The V gene is TRBV18, the J gene TRBJ1-4, with no clear D. The germline gives CDR1 KGHSH, CDR2 LQKENI. Trimming removed 1 base at V and 0 bases at J, with 3 bases between. The CDR3 runs 14 residues. The CDR3 is CASSPRATNEKLFF. CDR3 nucleotide sequence: TGTGCCAGCTCACCACGCGCAACTAATGAAAAACTGTTTTTT. Drawing the rest from reference TRBV18 and TRBJ1-4, the complete variable domain is NAGVMQNPRHLVRRRGQEARLRCSPMKGHSHVYWYRQLPEEGLKFMVYLQKENIIDESGMPKERFSAEFPKEGPSILRIQQVVRGDSAAYFCASSPRATNEKLFFGSGTQLSVL.

Only a few counts were recorded for this clone. V is TRBV28 and J is TRBJ1-6; weak D call: TRBD1 (6 bases). The CDR3 has 22 residues. The ends were cut back, 7 bases at V and 0 bases at J, with 31 bases in the middle. Germline CDR1 MDHEN, CDR2 SYDVKM. The CDR3 DNA sequence: TGTGCCAGCATCCAGATCTTTTGGCGTGGGACACCCAGGAGCTCCTATAATTCACCCCTCCACTTT. Translation gives CASIQIFWRGTPRSSYNSPLHF.

This clone has only one observation. The chain recombines TRBV28 with TRBJ1-1, with 9 bases lining up with TRBD1. CDR1 MDHEN and CDR2 SYDVKM come from the germline V gene. CDR3 length: 17 residues. V lost 6 bases, J lost 3 bases, and 14 bases stayed unmatched. CDR3 amino acids: CASSPAGTGWGDTEAFF. The CDR3 DNA follows: TGTGCCAGCAGCCCCGCCGGGACAGGGTGGGGGGACACTGAAGCTTTCTTT.

V is TRBV24-1 and J is TRBJ2-2, with 8 bases matching TRBD1. This CDR3 region has 17 residues. Germline values: CDR1 KGHDR, CDR2 SFDVKD. The V segment lost 3 bases and the J segment 1 base; nucleotides outside the gene matches: 6. The chain's CDR3 is CATSDPTRGRNTGELFF. Written as DNA, the CDR3 is TGTGCCACCAGTGATCCCACCAGGGGGCGGAACACCGGGGAGCTGTTTTTT.

The chain combines TRBV5-1 with TRBJ2-7, with D perhaps TRBD1 (6 bases). The V gene lost 5 bases and the J gene lost 2 bases, with 14 bases spanning the gap. The CDR3 spans 14 residues. CDR1 and CDR2 (germline): SGHRS, YFSETQ. CDR3 bases: TGCGCCAGCAGAACGGACAGCTATGCCTACGAGCAGTACTTC. It specifies CASRTDSYAYEQYF.

The rearrangement links TRBV23-1 to TRBJ2-3; D might be TRBD2 (5 bases). TRBV23-1 is an open reading frame, and its role is uncertain. The CDR3 consists of 13 residues. Between the trimmed V and J ends, which lost 11 bases and 3 bases, there was a span of 15 bases. CDR3 bases: TGCGCCCAACCGAGGGCGCCGACAGATACGCAGTATTTT. Protein: CAQPRAPTDTQYF.

This chain joins TRBV5-1 and TRBJ2-1; TRBD2 matches 8 bases. Trimming removed 2 bases from V and 5 bases from J; junction bases left unmatched: 15. This CDR3 comprises 18 residues. Looked up from germline, CDR1 is SGHRS and CDR2 is YFSETQ. CDR3 nucleotides: TGCGCCAGCAGCTTCGCTGGGGTGGGCGGGGGGCCCAACAATGAGCAGTTCTTC. Protein: CASSFAGVGGGPNNEQFF.

This rearrangement joins TRBV5-6 to TRBJ2-7, with a weak D call TRBD1 (6 bases). CDR1 SGHDT and CDR2 YYEEEE come from the germline V gene. The CDR3 sequence is 13 residues long. V was clipped by 0 bases and J by 7 bases, with 11 bases between them. The CDR3 protein is CASSLGDMGEQYF. The CDR3 nucleotides are TGTGCCAGCAGCTTGGGGGACATGGGGGAGCAGTACTTC.

The chain uses TRBV5-1 and TRBJ2-3, with 7 bases identical to TRBD2. This CDR3 region has 18 residues. J was trimmed by 1 base and V by 0 bases; bases with no gene match: 11. Germline CDR1 SGHRS, CDR2 YFSETQ. The CDR3 protein is CASSLEGGESAGTDTQYF. The CDR3 DNA reads as TGCGCCAGCAGCTTGGAGGGAGGGGAAAGCGCCGGCACAGATACGCAGTATTTT.

This chain links TRBV15 with TRBJ2-1; 8 nucleotides align to TRBD2. Germline CDR1 reads LNHNV; CDR2 reads YYDKDF (reference sequence). The V gene end was trimmed by 3 bases and the J gene end by 2 bases; junction bases not matched to a gene: 6. This CDR3 has 16 amino acids. The CDR3 here is CATSRGTSGTYNEQFF. The CDR3 bases are TGTGCCACCAGCAGGGGAACTAGCGGAACCTACAATGAGCAGTTCTTC.

This clone was found a few times. The chain uses TRBV5-1 and TRBJ2-5; TRBD1 might be the D (5 bases). The CDR3 covers 15 residues. V gave up 0 bases and J gave up 1 base, with 10 bases separating them. CDR1 and CDR2 from the germline V gene are SGHRS and YFSETQ. CDR3: CASSLVPGIQETQYF. The CDR3 nucleotides are TGCGCCAGCAGCTTGGTCCCAGGGATCCAAGAGACCCAGTACTTC.

In this sample, this clone turned up a few times. The CDR3 protein is CAIRDRGGNQPQHF. The CDR3 nucleotides are TGTGCCATCAGGGACAGGGGGGGAAATCAGCCCCAGCATTTT. This chain links TRBV10-3 with TRBJ1-5, with TRBD1 matching over 10 bases. Germline V gene data show CDR1 as ENHRY and CDR2 as SYGVKD. This CDR3 is built from 14 residues. The trim removed 6 bases at V and 4 bases at J, leaving 3 bases unmatched.